A selection of T cell receptor beta chains follows, all from one sample in a study of somatic mutations in cytotoxic T cells in rheumatoid arthritis. The method was immunoSEQ multiplex PCR; TCRdb's version includes in-frame clones alone and lacks a portion of them. Of 14,000 or so clones listed, over 70% are singletons. Sequencing was carried out using CD8+ T cells sorted from blood. These receptors all stem from an adult with rheumatoid arthritis. Each CDR3 is given with its conserved first and last residue. D genes are given only for firm matches. Only some rows state a clone size, as once, few, many or a class for expanded clones.

clone_size	d_call	v_call	j_call	cdr3_aa	cdr3_nt
.	TRBD1	TRBV9	TRBJ2-1	CASSVVPRQGVGDNEQFF	TGTGCCAGCAGCGTAGTTCCCCGACAGGGGGTGGGTGACAATGAGCAGTTCTTC
.	.	TRBV30	TRBJ1-2	CAWSAWGYTF	TGTGCCTGGAGTGCCTGGGGCTACACCTTC
.	TRBD2	TRBV9	TRBJ2-1	CASSQTSGSPRDEQFF	TGTGCCAGCAGCCAGACTAGCGGGAGCCCCAGGGATGAGCAGTTCTTC
.	TRBD1	TRBV7-6	TRBJ2-2	CASSPWTGAQGELFF	TGTGCCAGCAGCCCCTGGACAGGGGCGCAGGGGGAGCTGTTTTTT
once	.	TRBV5-8	TRBJ2-1	CASSPSYDEQFF	TGTGCCAGCAGTCCCAGTTACGATGAGCAGTTCTTC
.	TRBD2	TRBV29-1	TRBJ2-2	CSVRASGNTGELFF	TGCAGCGTGAGGGCTAGCGGAAACACCGGGGAGCTGTTTTTT
.	TRBD1	TRBV29-1	TRBJ2-1	CSVGTGGLIYEQFF	TGCAGCGTCGGGACAGGGGGCCTTATCTATGAGCAGTTCTTC
.	TRBD1	TRBV14	TRBJ1-2	CASSLPGQDRYGYTF	TGTGCCAGCAGCCTCCCGGGACAGGACCGTTATGGCTACACCTTC
few	TRBD2	TRBV7-9	TRBJ2-7	CASSKTSGRAQYEQYF	TGTGCCAGCAGCAAAACTAGCGGGAGGGCTCAATACGAGCAGTACTTC
.	TRBD1	TRBV19	TRBJ2-1	CASSGPGQGVHEQFF	TGTGCCAGTAGTGGGCCGGGACAGGGAGTGCATGAGCAGTTCTTC
.	.	TRBV5-5	TRBJ1-1	CASSPWPGNTEAFF	TGTGCCAGCAGCCCTTGGCCAGGAAACACTGAAGCTTTCTTT
.	TRBD1	TRBV19	TRBJ2-7	CASSIARGHYEQYF	TGTGCCAGTAGTATAGCCAGGGGGCACTACGAGCAGTACTTC
.	TRBD1	TRBV6-1	TRBJ2-5	CASKDRGIEETQYF	TGTGCCAGCAAGGACAGGGGCATCGAGGAGACCCAGTACTTC
.	TRBD1	TRBV4-1	TRBJ1-2	CASSQAPDRVTYGYTF	TGCGCCAGCAGCCAAGCCCCTGACAGGGTGACCTATGGCTACACCTTC
.	.	TRBV7-8	TRBJ1-2	CASSPSNAGSYGYTF	TGTGCCAGCAGCCCCAGCAATGCAGGGAGTTATGGCTACACCTTC
.	.	TRBV12-1	TRBJ2-1	CASSRRLAAQTLNEQFF	TGTGCCAGCAGCAGACGACTAGCGGCACAAACGCTGAATGAGCAGTTCTTC
.	.	TRBV28	TRBJ2-7	CASTPFRELTYEQYF	TGTGCCAGCACCCCTTTTAGGGAACTGACCTACGAGCAGTACTTC
.	TRBD2	TRBV6-1	TRBJ2-7	CASPNPAGNFYEQYF	TGTGCAAGCCCTAACCCAGCGGGGAACTTTTACGAGCAGTACTTC
.	TRBD2	TRBV19	TRBJ2-7	CASSFTSGAVYEQYF	TGTGCCAGTAGTTTTACTAGCGGAGCTGTCTACGAGCAGTACTTC
few	.	TRBV9	TRBJ1-6	CASSVDGNRGPGSSYNSPLHF	TGTGCCAGCAGCGTAGACGGGAATAGGGGCCCGGGGAGCTCCTATAATTCACCCCTCCACTTT
once	.	TRBV27	TRBJ1-1	CASSLHAGNTEAFF	TGTGCCAGCAGTCTCCACGCGGGGAACACTGAAGCTTTCTTT
.	.	TRBV5-5	TRBJ2-3	CASSFPTDTQYF	TGTGCCAGCAGCTTCCCCACAGATACGCAGTATTTT
.	.	TRBV5-6	TRBJ2-7	CASSLAESSYEQYF	TGTGCCAGCAGCTTAGCTGAGAGCTCCTACGAGCAGTACTTC
.	.	TRBV19	TRBJ1-5	CASSNPFGGSSNQPQHF	TGTGCCAGTAGTAACCCGTTTGGGGGGTCAAGCAATCAGCCCCAGCATTTT
.	.	TRBV28	TRBJ2-3	CASSLRGGSTDTQYF	TGTGCCAGCAGTTTAAGGGGCGGGAGCACAGATACGCAGTATTTT
.	.	TRBV21-1	TRBJ2-7	CASITGTGGHEQYF	TGTGCCAGCATCACCGGGACAGGGGGCCACGAGCAGTACTTC
.	.	TRBV4-2	TRBJ2-3	CASSRRQDFTDTQYF	TGTGCCAGCAGCCGCCGACAGGATTTCACAGATACGCAGTATTTT
few	.	TRBV30	TRBJ2-4	CARTGAKNIQYF	TGTGCTCGGACGGGAGCCAAAAACATTCAGTACTTC
.	TRBD1	TRBV29-1	TRBJ2-7	CSVRRVTGTYEQYF	TGCAGCGTTCGTCGTGTGACAGGGACCTACGAGCAGTACTTC
.	TRBD2	TRBV13	TRBJ2-1	CASTHGGRGYNEQFF	TGTGCCAGCACCCATGGCGGGAGAGGTTACAATGAGCAGTTCTTC
once	TRBD1	TRBV29-1	TRBJ1-1	CSVQGGAEAFF	TGCAGCGTTCAGGGGGGCGCTGAAGCTTTCTTT
.	.	TRBV7-9	TRBJ2-5	CASSPPKGPQETQYF	TGTGCCAGCAGCCCACCTAAGGGGCCCCAAGAGACCCAGTACTTC
.	TRBD1	TRBV6-5	TRBJ1-5	CASSYLGTASNQPQHF	TGTGCCAGCAGTTACCTGGGGACAGCGAGCAATCAGCCCCAGCATTTT
.	TRBD2	TRBV19	TRBJ2-1	CASSGGTYNEQFF	TGTGCCAGTAGCGGGGGGACCTACAATGAGCAGTTCTTC
.	TRBD1	TRBV7-9	TRBJ1-3	CAFRNRDSPGNTIYF	TGTGCCTTTCGGAACCGGGACAGCCCTGGAAACACCATATATTTT
.	.	TRBV2	TRBJ1-2	CASSDTGSRYGYTF	TGTGCCAGCAGTGACACAGGGTCTCGCTATGGCTACACCTTC
.	.	TRBV28	TRBJ1-1	CASSTQQDTEAFF	TGTGCCAGCAGTACCCAACAGGACACTGAAGCTTTCTTT
.	.	TRBV9	TRBJ2-5	CASSVAEGGDETQYF	TGTGCCAGCAGCGTAGCCGAGGGCGGGGATGAGACCCAGTACTTC